This TCR beta chain was found in a study of siplizumab effects on memory and regulatory T cells. Germline loops: CDR1 SGHNT, CDR2 YYREEE (reference sequence). The length of the CDR3 is 11 residues. Trimming removed 3 bases from V and 9 bases from J, with 7 bases in between. The protocol was immunoSEQ multiplex PCR, while the TCRdb copy is restricted to in-frame clones and leaves out a portion. The sample includes more than 50,000 clones, 85% to 95% of them seen just once. This receptor was obtained from a human donor in good health. The V and J genes are TRBV5-4 and TRBJ2-1; D call uncertain. Source material: CD8+ T cells sorted from blood. The CDR3 DNA sequence: TGTGCCAGCAGCTCTGGCGGTGAGCAGTTCTTC. Its translation is CASSSGGEQFF.